The source of this T cell receptor (beta chain) is a study of T cells in Graves' hyperthyroidism and ophthalmopathy. The wider study: It was at initial diagnosis, before any treatment, that peripheral blood was collected.

The CDR3 consists of 16 residues. Germline loops: CDR1 MNHEY, CDR2 SVGEGT. Trimming took 2 bases from V and 3 from J, leaving 17 bases between them. At least ten counts were recorded for this clonotype. The TCR beta CDR3 regions underwent amplification using RNA transcripts as the source. The HTBI set primed first-round TCR CDR3 RT-PCR. TCRdb reprocessed the multiplex PCR reads with MiXCR, giving one entry per CDR3 protein. This sample has 620,000 or so distinct CDR3 sequences, with approximately 14% found just once. The TCR comes from a woman aged 50 to 60 with Graves' ophthalmopathy. The chain uses TRBV6-2 or TRBV6-3 and TRBJ2-7, with D perhaps matching TRBD2 (5 bases). Sequenced sample: blood. The CDR3 region has the DNA TGTGCCAGCAGTTACGAGGCGGGCGGGTCGCGCTACGAGCAGTACTTC. Amino acid sequence: CASSYEAGGSRYEQYF.